These T cell receptor beta chains were read from a single sample in a study of regulatory T cells in long-lasting Graves disease. TCRdb itself ran the multiplex PCR reads through MiXCR, one entry per CDR3 protein. The sample has a few hundred thousand distinct CDR3 sequences, 22% seen once. Material: peripheral blood mononuclear cells (PBMCs), obtained when the disease was refractory, from a patient treated with antithyroid drugs. Every receptor here comes from a female donor with Graves disease. Both conserved end residues are trimmed from each CDR3. Size is omitted from some rows. Given values are once, few, many or a class for expanded clones.

v_call: TRBV5-1; j_call: TRBJ2-7; clone_size: few; cdr3_aa: ASSLVSGRIRDEQY
v_call: TRBV3-1; j_call: TRBJ2-5; clone_size: many; cdr3_aa: ASRARGNQETQY
v_call: TRBV28; j_call: TRBJ1-1; clone_size: -; cdr3_aa: ASSFLGVGTEAF
v_call: TRBV15; j_call: TRBJ1-2; clone_size: -; cdr3_aa: ATSSGTDYGYT
v_call: TRBV7-2; j_call: TRBJ2-7; clone_size: -; cdr3_aa: ASRKAGLAGAVYEQY
v_call: TRBV15; j_call: TRBJ1-4; clone_size: many; cdr3_aa: ATSKGQAENEKLF
v_call: TRBV28; j_call: TRBJ1-1; clone_size: few; cdr3_aa: ASSLSGLGDTEAF
v_call: TRBV6-2/TRBV6-3; j_call: TRBJ2-7; clone_size: -; cdr3_aa: ASNSSGGSDSYEQY
v_call: TRBV2; j_call: TRBJ2-5; clone_size: -; cdr3_aa: ASRDGFLVQETQY
v_call: TRBV2; j_call: TRBJ1-2; clone_size: -; cdr3_aa: ASTGTGPRGYT
v_call: TRBV6-2/TRBV6-3; j_call: TRBJ1-5; clone_size: many; cdr3_aa: ASSVLGSAQPQH
v_call: TRBV3-1; j_call: TRBJ2-4; clone_size: many; cdr3_aa: ASSQGSTDIQY
v_call: TRBV19; j_call: TRBJ1-6; clone_size: -; cdr3_aa: ASSTGRQYNSPLH
v_call: TRBV7-8; j_call: TRBJ1-1; clone_size: -; cdr3_aa: ASSLAQVNTEAF
v_call: TRBV5-8; j_call: TRBJ2-7; clone_size: -; cdr3_aa: ASSGGLAVSYEQY
v_call: TRBV7-6; j_call: TRBJ1-1; clone_size: -; cdr3_aa: ASSSQQTHTEAF
v_call: TRBV12-3/TRBV12-4; j_call: TRBJ1-1; clone_size: many; cdr3_aa: ASALGIEAF
v_call: TRBV19; j_call: TRBJ1-1; clone_size: few; cdr3_aa: ASSIPPGGGVSEAF
v_call: TRBV2; j_call: TRBJ2-7; clone_size: many; cdr3_aa: ASKSGTNYEQY
v_call: TRBV7-9; j_call: TRBJ2-7; clone_size: few; cdr3_aa: ASSLGPQGSYEQY
v_call: TRBV4-3; j_call: TRBJ2-5; clone_size: -; cdr3_aa: ASSRREGGSETQY
v_call: TRBV12-3/TRBV12-4; j_call: TRBJ2-3; clone_size: -; cdr3_aa: ASSSLLSTDTQY
v_call: TRBV5-1; j_call: TRBJ2-2; clone_size: -; cdr3_aa: ASSRAGGNTGELL
v_call: TRBV29-1; j_call: TRBJ1-1; clone_size: few; cdr3_aa: SGCQQGNTEAF
v_call: TRBV12-5; j_call: TRBJ2-3; clone_size: -; cdr3_aa: ASGLTPTDTQY
v_call: TRBV2; j_call: TRBJ1-5; clone_size: -; cdr3_aa: ASSTTGDYQPRH
v_call: TRBV28; j_call: TRBJ1-1; clone_size: many; cdr3_aa: ASSLVGTEAF
v_call: TRBV7-2; j_call: TRBJ2-7; clone_size: many; cdr3_aa: ASSPGQIYEQY
v_call: TRBV9; j_call: TRBJ1-2; clone_size: -; cdr3_aa: ASSVAAGTANYGYT
v_call: TRBV2; j_call: TRBJ2-5; clone_size: many; cdr3_aa: ASSREGGETQY
v_call: TRBV20-1; j_call: TRBJ1-4; clone_size: many; cdr3_aa: SALRGREKLF
v_call: TRBV19; j_call: TRBJ1-3; clone_size: -; cdr3_aa: ASSNNRDSGNTIY
v_call: TRBV5-6; j_call: TRBJ1-1; clone_size: many; cdr3_aa: ASALGGQDTEAF
v_call: TRBV7-8; j_call: TRBJ1-6; clone_size: -; cdr3_aa: ASSFQNDLNSPLH
v_call: TRBV7-9; j_call: TRBJ1-4; clone_size: few; cdr3_aa: ASSSTWGQGSEKLF
v_call: TRBV5-6; j_call: TRBJ2-7; clone_size: few; cdr3_aa: ASGDRGDEQY
v_call: TRBV20-1; j_call: TRBJ2-5; clone_size: many; cdr3_aa: SVPGGGQETQY
v_call: TRBV4-2; j_call: TRBJ1-5; clone_size: -; cdr3_aa: ASSQDPTVTQH
v_call: TRBV7-9; j_call: TRBJ2-5; clone_size: few; cdr3_aa: ASSPGEPGETQY
v_call: TRBV4-2; j_call: TRBJ1-4; clone_size: -; cdr3_aa: ASSQEQGVPTNEKLF
v_call: TRBV27; j_call: TRBJ2-5; clone_size: many; cdr3_aa: ASSLSGTGLRQETQY
v_call: TRBV28; j_call: TRBJ2-5; clone_size: many; cdr3_aa: ASSLNSGETQY
v_call: TRBV4-2; j_call: TRBJ2-5; clone_size: -; cdr3_aa: ASSETGTIETQY
v_call: TRBV20-1; j_call: TRBJ1-2; clone_size: many; cdr3_aa: SASWGQGYGYT
v_call: TRBV7-2; j_call: TRBJ1-5; clone_size: many; cdr3_aa: ASSPDRLQPQH
v_call: TRBV15; j_call: TRBJ2-2; clone_size: few; cdr3_aa: ATSSSRERRTGELF
v_call: TRBV5-1; j_call: TRBJ2-2; clone_size: few; cdr3_aa: ASSLAEATSRNTGELF
v_call: TRBV7-9; j_call: TRBJ1-4; clone_size: -; cdr3_aa: ASSLGTEAEKLF